This record covers a single T cell receptor beta chain. This sample stems from a study of T cell changes during pregnancy in multiple sclerosis. The data were produced by immunoSEQ multiplex PCR, yet TCRdb's version contains in-frame clones alone and is incomplete. Among tens of thousands of clones, 92% were seen once, and the ten largest hold around 2.8%. In germline, CDR1 is SGHTA, CDR2 FQGTGA. Trimming removed 1 base at V and 7 bases at J, with 16 bases between. The CDR3 has 16 residues. The sequencing used peripheral blood, collected in the second trimester of pregnancy. This sequence was found in a female donor in good health, enrolled as a control in a pregnancy study. V and J are TRBV7-3 and TRBJ1-4, with D perhaps TRBD1 (5 bases). The CDR3 DNA is TGTGCCAGCAGCTTAAAGGGCACAGGCCCTAGTGAAAAACTGTTTTTT. Translating gives CASSLKGTGPSEKLFF.